Sequencing of this T cell receptor (beta chain) was carried out in a study of blood T cell repertoires in COVID-19. The wider study: Italy, Spain and the United States were the sources of the convalescent and acute COVID-19 samples.

Original handling: Reference gene primer amplification yielded estimated nucleated cell counts. Here immunoSEQ multiplex PCR was the method, and the copy in TCRdb shows in-frame clones only, minus some. For V, J and clone size, that table is used; D and trimming come from the DNA. The sample contains roughly 260,000 clones, about 83% of which appear only once. Participants had their cohort set by participant-reported clinical history. Participants in the exposed group had met a COVID-19 case in the 2 weeks before joining the study. The receptor was derived from a woman between 40 and 55 years old who had been exposed to COVID-19. Sample: PBMCs or T cells enriched from blood (not recorded which).

This CDR3 reads CASSLGHEGGYTF. The CDR3 region has the DNA TGTGCCAGCAGTTTAGGACATGAGGGTGGCTACACCTTC. This chain links TRBV12-3 or TRBV12-4 with TRBJ1-2; D ambiguous. Trimming took 1 base from V and 7 from J, leaving 10 bases between them. The CDR3 loop spans 13 amino acids.